Below are 15 T cell receptor beta chains sequenced from a single sample in a study of blood T cell repertoires in COVID-19. Only in-frame clones appear in the TCRdb table, and some are missing; sequencing was by immunoSEQ multiplex PCR. The repertoire holds roughly 480,000 clones, with 85% to 90% as singletons. Specimen: peripheral blood. Receptor source: a man aged 18 to 29 with COVID-19, enrolled during active disease.

The chain links TRBV2 to TRBJ1-2; 8 bases line up with TRBD1. Germline V CDR1 and CDR2: SNHLY, FYNNEI. The CDR3 has 15 amino acids. The junction had 8 bases not matched to a gene; V was cut back by 1 base and J by 7 bases. The CDR3 reads CASSEGRDRTSGYTF. For the CDR3, the DNA is TGTGCCAGCAGTGAAGGTAGGGACAGGACGAGTGGCTACACCTTC. The variable domain in full, with the rest retrieved from reference TRBV2 and TRBJ1-2, is EPEVTQTPSHQVTQMGQEVILRCVPISNHLYFYWYRQILGQKVEFLVSFYNNEISEKSEIFDDQFSVERPDGSNFTLKIRSTKLEDSAMYFCASSEGRDRTSGYTFGSGTRLTVV.

V and J are TRBV5-1 and TRBJ2-7; possibly TRBD1 for D (6 bases). Per germline, CDR1 SGHRS and CDR2 YFSETQ. The CDR3 runs to 13 residues. Trimming took 0 bases from V and 8 from J, leaving 12 bases between them. CDR3: CASSLARGYQQYF. The CDR3 nucleotides are TGCGCCAGCAGCTTGGCCAGGGGATACCAGCAGTACTTC. The whole variable domain, remainder taken from reference TRBV5-1 and TRBJ2-7, is KAGVTQTPRYLIKTRGQQVTLSCSPISGHRSVSWYQQTPGQGLQFLFEYFSETQRNKGNFPGRFSGRQFSNSRSEMNVSTLELGDSALYLCASSLARGYQQYFGPGTRLTVT.

In DNA form, the CDR3 reads TGTGCCAGCAGGGGACTAGCGGGAGTGTCGTCCTACGAGCAGTACTTC. Translating gives CASRGLAGVSSYEQYF. The genes are TRBV6-6 and TRBJ2-7; 14 bases agree with TRBD2. The V and J ends lost 6 bases and 1 base, in that order; junction bases with no gene match: 5. Germline values: CDR1 MNHNY, CDR2 SVGAGI (reference sequence). The CDR3 is 16 amino acids.

The rearrangement links TRBV28 to TRBJ2-7, with D possibly being TRBD2 (5 bases). V was trimmed by 4 bases and J by 2 bases, leaving 27 bases between them. CDR1 is MDHEN and CDR2 is SYDVKM in the germline V gene. The CDR3 totals 19 residues. The CDR3 reads CASSSSLTAPGRITYEQYF. Here the CDR3 DNA reads TGTGCCAGCAGTTCCTCCCTCACAGCGCCGGGGAGAATTACCTACGAGCAGTACTTC.

The genes are TRBV7-2 and TRBJ1-5; tentative D call: TRBD1 (6 bases). The CDR3 runs to 14 residues. Germline V gives CDR1 SGHTA, CDR2 FQGNSA. Trimming removed 5 bases at V and 6 bases at J, with 14 bases between. DNA of the CDR3: TGTGCCAGCAGCCATACAGGGTCGGGTCAGCCCCAGCATTTT. Amino acid sequence: CASSHTGSGQPQHF.

The genes are TRBV2 and TRBJ2-3; D might be TRBD1 (6 bases). CDR1 is SNHLY and CDR2 is FYNNEI in the germline V gene. The CDR3 totals 14 residues. V gave up 4 bases and J gave up 0 bases, with 8 bases separating them. CDR3 sequence reads: CASSGGQSTDTQYF. DNA for the CDR3: TGTGCCAGCAGTGGCGGACAGAGCACAGATACGCAGTATTTT. The entire variable domain, with the rest obtained from reference TRBV2 and TRBJ2-3, is as follows: EPEVTQTPSHQVTQMGQEVILRCVPISNHLYFYWYRQILGQKVEFLVSFYNNEISEKSEIFDDQFSVERPDGSNFTLKIRSTKLEDSAMYFCASSGGQSTDTQYFGPGTRLTVL.

The chain uses TRBV19 and TRBJ1-1; TRBD1 matches at 7 bases. The CDR3 runs to 16 residues. J was trimmed by 1 base and V by 0 bases; bases with no gene match: 5. The V gene's germline CDR1 is LNHDA and CDR2 SQIVND (reference sequence). In DNA form, the CDR3 reads TGTGCCAGTAGTATAGATCACAGGGGCGGGAACACTGAAGCTTTCTTT. Protein sequence: CASSIDHRGGNTEAFF.

The rearrangement uses TRBV10-1 and TRBJ2-7, with 7 bases identical to TRBD2. Germline CDR1 reads WNHNN; CDR2 reads SYGVQD (reference sequence). The trim removed 4 bases at V and 2 bases at J, leaving 5 bases unmatched. The CDR3 extends over 14 amino acids. The chain's CDR3 is CASSVGGSPYEQYF. The CDR3 bases are TGCGCCAGCAGTGTCGGGGGGTCGCCCTACGAGCAGTACTTC.

The J gene is TRBJ2-7, the V gene TRBV6-1, with 7 nucleotides matching TRBD1. From germline, CDR1 is MNHNS and CDR2 SASEGT. After removal of 5 bases from V and 3 bases from J, the junction contained 7 bases not matched to a gene. There are 14 residues in the CDR3. The DNA of the CDR3 is TGTGCCAGCAGTTCACGACAGGGAATCTACGAGCAGTACTTC. Translating gives CASSSRQGIYEQYF.

This rearrangement joins TRBV11-1 to TRBJ2-7; the D gene is possibly TRBD1 (6 bases). Germline V gives CDR1 SGHAT, CDR2 FQDESV (reference sequence). CDR3 length: 14 amino acids. V lost 5 bases and J lost 4, with 15 bases in between. CDR3 coding DNA: TGTGCCAGCAGCACCCCGGACAGAACTTACGAGCAGTACTTC. Its protein is CASSTPDRTYEQYF.

The V call is TRBV6-1, the J call TRBJ2-3, with 7 bases aligning to TRBD2. With V trimmed by 3 bases and J by 4 bases, 7 bases remained unmatched. This CDR3 is built from 15 residues. CDR1 and CDR2 from the germline V gene are MNHNS and SASEGT. In nucleotides, the CDR3 is TGTGCCAGCAGTGATCGCCCCACTAGCGCAGATACGCAGTATTTT. Residues: CASSDRPTSADTQYF.

The chain is built from TRBV24-1 and TRBJ2-7; TRBD2 matches 8 bases. The CDR3 covers 15 residues. Germline V gene sequence: CDR1 KGHDR, CDR2 SFDVKD. V lost 8 bases and J lost 2; bases outside the gene matches: 10. The CDR3 here is CATTYWREATYEQYF. The DNA of the CDR3 is TGTGCCACCACCTACTGGCGGGAGGCGACCTACGAGCAGTACTTC.

This rearrangement joins TRBV5-1 to TRBJ2-7, with D possibly TRBD2 on 5 matching bases. The CDR3 length is 15 residues. V gave up 0 bases and J gave up 4 bases, with 14 bases separating them. Per the germline V gene, CDR1 is SGHRS and CDR2 is YFSETQ. CDR3 sequence reads: CASSLGLARGYEQYF. The CDR3 DNA reads TGCGCCAGCAGCTTGGGGCTAGCAAGAGGATACGAGCAGTACTTC.

This chain links TRBV6-5 with TRBJ1-1; TRBD1 might be the D (5 bases). The V end was cut by 7 bases, the J end by 4 bases, with 16 bases between. The CDR3 has 14 residues. The germline gives CDR1 MNHEY, CDR2 SVGAGI. The CDR3 sequence is CASIQQARSTEAFF. The CDR3 bases are TGTGCCAGCATCCAACAGGCTAGGAGCACTGAAGCTTTCTTT.

The V and J genes are TRBV5-6 and TRBJ1-1; D ambiguous. Trimming pared 1 base from V and 5 bases from J, leaving 6 bases between. Germline V gene data show CDR1 as SGHDT and CDR2 as YYEEEE. The CDR3 consists of 12 residues. CDR3 in amino acids: CASSLRRTEAFF. In DNA form, the CDR3 reads TGTGCCAGCAGCTTGCGGCGGACTGAAGCTTTCTTT.